The present T cell receptor beta chain was sequenced within a study of T cells after yellow fever vaccination. For this clonotype: Its matching antigen is unknown.

The study, taken as a whole, reports: Weaker overall, the secondary response nonetheless peaked faster (day 5 versus 15). Booster sampling recovered most clones from primary vaccination (approximately 97% CD4, around 88% CD8).

Between the trimmed V and J ends, which lost 4 bases and 0 bases, there was a span of 7 bases. This CDR3 has 13 residues. CDR1 and CDR2 (germline): SQVTM, ANQGSEA. MiXCR, run by TCRdb on the 5' RACE reads, gives a single entry per CDR3 protein. The sample shows around 320,000 distinct CDR3 sequences, 3.5% to 4.5% of them seen only once. This receptor was taken from a young man who received the YFV17D yellow fever vaccine. V usage is TRBV29-1 and J usage is TRBJ1-5; TRBD1 might be the D (5 bases). Sequencing was performed on PBMCs, taken 15 days after the yellow fever booster vaccination. The CDR3 region is CSVAGDSNQPQHF. The CDR3 DNA reads TGCAGCGTTGCGGGGGATAGCAATCAGCCCCAGCATTTT.